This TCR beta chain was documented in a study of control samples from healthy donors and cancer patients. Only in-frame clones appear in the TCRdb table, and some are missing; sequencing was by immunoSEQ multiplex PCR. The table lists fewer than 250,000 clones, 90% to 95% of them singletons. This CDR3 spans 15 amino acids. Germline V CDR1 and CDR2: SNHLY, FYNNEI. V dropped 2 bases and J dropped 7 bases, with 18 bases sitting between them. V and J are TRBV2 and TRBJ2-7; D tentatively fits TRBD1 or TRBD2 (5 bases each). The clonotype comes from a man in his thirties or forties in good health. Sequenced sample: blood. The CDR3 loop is CASSERGLFEPEQYF. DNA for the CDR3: TGTGCCAGCAGTGAACGGGGCCTCTTCGAGCCGGAGCAGTACTTC.